The 14 T cell receptor beta chains given below trace back to one sample, sequenced in a study of cytomegalovirus exposure and HLA in healthy donors. A multiplex PCR was run with 60 Vbeta primers and 13 Jbeta primers. Assay: immunoSEQ multiplex PCR; the TCRdb copy retains only in-frame clones and omits some. The table lists 120,000 or so clones, 65% to 85% of them singletons. The sample comprised PBMCs. Receptor source: a man in his forties or fifties in good health and CMV-seronegative.

The gene calls are TRBV20-1 and TRBJ2-1; unclear D gene. This CDR3 contains 11 residues. Germline V gene data show CDR1 as DFQATT and CDR2 as SNEGSKA (reference sequence). V lost 0 bases, J lost 10 bases, and 7 bases lay in between. The CDR3 is CSARDQREQFF. The CDR3 DNA sequence: TGCAGTGCTAGAGATCAGCGAGAGCAGTTCTTC.

The J gene is TRBJ2-3, the V gene TRBV5-5, with 7 bases aligning to TRBD1. CDR3 length: 15 amino acids. V gave up 4 bases and J gave up 5 bases; unmatched junction bases: 10. Germline lookup yields CDR1 SGHKS and CDR2 YYEKEE (reference sequence). The CDR3 bases are TGTGCCAGCAGCCTACAGGGGCCGGCCAGAGATACGCAGTATTTT. This codes for CASSLQGPARDTQYF. Supplemented by reference TRBV5-5 and TRBJ2-3, the full variable domain reads DAGVTQSPTHLIKTRGQQVTLRCSPISGHKSVSWYQQVLGQGPQFIFQYYEKEERGRGNFPDRFSARQFPNYSSELNVNALLLGDSALYLCASSLQGPARDTQYFGPGTRLTVL.

V gene TRBV2 combines with J gene TRBJ1-2; the match to TRBD1 covers 9 bases. V shed 7 bases and J 5 bases; nucleotides not matched to a gene: 5. The CDR3 spans 13 residues. CDR1 and CDR2 (germline): SNHLY, FYNNEI. The CDR3 is CASKDRGKYGYTF. In nucleotides, the CDR3 is TGTGCCAGCAAAGACAGGGGGAAGTATGGCTACACCTTC.

The chain carries TRBV2 and TRBJ1-2; 7 bases agree with TRBD1. V dropped 8 bases and J dropped 4; count of bases not matched to a gene: 4. CDR3 size: 12 residues. Germline CDR1 SNHLY, CDR2 FYNNEI. The chain's CDR3 is CASGGQVYGYTF. The CDR3 DNA follows: TGTGCCAGCGGCGGACAGGTCTATGGCTACACCTTC.

The chain joins TRBV5-6 to TRBJ2-7, with TRBD1 matching 7 bases. Germline lookup yields CDR1 SGHDT and CDR2 YYEEEE. Trimming at V came to 1 base and at J to 0 bases, leaving 4 bases not matched to a gene. The CDR3 extends over 15 amino acids. The DNA of the CDR3 is TGTGCCAGCAGCTTGTTCCACAGGGGCTCCTACGAGCAGTACTTC. Translation gives CASSLFHRGSYEQYF. Complete variable domain (other parts from reference TRBV5-6 and TRBJ2-7): DAGVTQSPTHLIKTRGQQVTLRCSPKSGHDTVSWYQQALGQGPQFIFQYYEEEERQRGNFPDRFSGHQFPNYSSELNVNALLLGDSALYLCASSLFHRGSYEQYFGPGTRLTVT.

The chain links TRBV7-2 to TRBJ1-5, with TRBD1 identical over 8 bases. J gave up 0 bases and V 7 bases, and 5 bases lay outside the gene matches. Germline-derived CDR1 and CDR2 are SGHTA and FQGNSA. The CDR3 has 15 amino acids. The CDR3 DNA reads TGTGCCAGCAAAAGGGACAGGATTAGCAATCAGCCCCAGCATTTT. This translates into CASKRDRISNQPQHF.

The chain combines TRBV28 with TRBJ2-3, with D possibly being TRBD1 (6 bases). The CDR3 totals 12 residues. Germline CDR1 is MDHEN and CDR2 is SYDVKM. The germline V and J ends were trimmed by 8 bases and 4 bases, with 10 bases remaining between them. The CDR3 protein is CASGTGPDTQYF. The CDR3 DNA sequence: TGTGCCAGCGGAACAGGGCCAGATACGCAGTATTTT.

V gene TRBV9 combines with J gene TRBJ1-1, with D maybe TRBD1 (6 bases). The CDR3 contains 14 residues. V lost 6 bases and J 3 bases, leaving 15 bases between the germline ends. CDR1 SGDLS and CDR2 YYNGEE come from the germline V gene. Here the CDR3 reads CASTQGLAYTEAFF. DNA for the CDR3: TGTGCCAGCACCCAGGGGCTTGCTTACACTGAAGCTTTCTTT.

This clone showed up just once. CDR3 loop: CASSPPGALLQDTQYF. CDR3 DNA: TGTGCCAGCAGCCCCCCGGGAGCTTTATTACAGGATACGCAGTATTTT. The chain couples TRBV4-2 to TRBJ2-3, with D tentatively TRBD2 (6 bases). The V end lost 4 bases, the J end lost 6 bases, and 20 bases lay between the germline ends. Germline V lookup: CDR1 LGHNA, CDR2 YNFKEQ. CDR3 size: 16 residues.

The V and J genes are TRBV5-1 and TRBJ2-1, with 12 nucleotides matching TRBD2. The length of the CDR3 is 17 residues. V shed 3 bases and J 7 bases; nucleotides not matched to a gene: 11. From germline, CDR1 is SGHRS and CDR2 YFSETQ. The DNA of the CDR3 is TGCGCCAGCAGCTCAGACGGACTAGCGGGGAGCGTAAATGAGCAGTTCTTC. This gives the protein CASSSDGLAGSVNEQFF.

The chain links TRBV7-9 to TRBJ1-5; no firm D call. This CDR3 is 14 amino acids long. Germline lookup yields CDR1 SEHNR and CDR2 FQNEAQ (reference sequence). Trimming left V 1 base short and J 4 bases short, with 8 bases between. DNA of the CDR3: TGTGCCAGCAGCTTAGGAACGAGGAATCAGCCCCAGCATTTT. Its protein product is CASSLGTRNQPQHF.

The chain combines TRBV6-6 with TRBJ2-7; 7 bases agree with TRBD2. The V segment lost 4 bases and the J segment 0 bases; nucleotides outside the gene matches: 6. Germline lookup yields CDR1 MNHNY and CDR2 SVGAGI (reference sequence). This CDR3 comprises 15 residues. The CDR3 nucleotides are TGTGCCAGCAGTTTAAGCGGGGAGAGCTCCTACGAGCAGTACTTC. Amino acid sequence: CASSLSGESSYEQYF.

This chain connects TRBV5-1 to TRBJ1-4; no definite D call. CDR1 and CDR2 from the germline V gene are SGHRS and YFSETQ. Trimming cost V 0 bases and J 7 bases, with 10 bases left between them. The CDR3 loop spans 14 amino acids. CDR3 DNA: TGCGCCAGCAGCTTGGGGCAAGGAGGTGAAAAACTGTTTTTT. Translation: CASSLGQGGEKLFF.

The CDR3 spells CSVGGTGELFF. The CDR3, as DNA: TGCAGCGTTGGAGGCACCGGGGAGCTGTTTTTT. This chain links TRBV29-1 with TRBJ2-2; D remains unclear. The CDR3 has 11 residues. CDR1 and CDR2 from the germline V gene are SQVTM and ANQGSEA. V lost 4 bases and J lost 4, with 4 bases in between.